These 14 T cell receptor beta chains were sequenced from one sample in a study of cytomegalovirus exposure and HLA in healthy donors. The PCR ran on 60 Vbeta and 13 Jbeta primers. Libraries were prepared by immunoSEQ multiplex PCR; TCRdb keeps only in-frame clonotypes and omits some of them. Counted here are about 120,000 clones, over 65% occurring once; the ten biggest clones make up about 3.3%. The specimen sequenced was PBMCs. The origin of the receptors is a woman aged 25 to 39 in good health and CMV-seropositive.

This sequence joins TRBV4-1 and TRBJ1-3; D not resolved. The germline V gene has CDR1 MGHRA and CDR2 YSYEKL. Trimming pared 0 bases from V and 3 bases from J, leaving 6 bases between. This CDR3 has 14 amino acids. This CDR3 reads CASSQDPFGNTIYF. The CDR3 coding sequence is TGCGCCAGCAGCCAAGATCCGTTTGGAAACACCATATATTTT.

The V call is TRBV27, the J call TRBJ1-4, with D perhaps TRBD1 (5 bases). The length of the CDR3 is 14 residues. Germline assignment: CDR1 MNHEY and CDR2 SMNVEV (reference sequence). The V gene lost 8 bases and the J gene lost 8 bases, with 18 bases spanning the gap. The CDR3 DNA follows: TGTGCCAGCGGATGGACATCCCTCCCAGAAAAACTGTTTTTT. The encoded protein is CASGWTSLPEKLFF.

The rearrangement links TRBV7-2 to TRBJ1-2; weak D call: TRBD1 (5 bases). Germline assignment: CDR1 SGHTA and CDR2 FQGNSA. Trimming took 5 bases from V and 8 from J, leaving 24 bases between them. The CDR3 covers 16 residues. The CDR3 coding sequence is TGTGCCAGCAGCCTCACGCGGCGGGACGGATCCGGGGGCTACACCTTC. This codes for CASSLTRRDGSGGYTF. Full variable domain (remainder filled in from reference TRBV7-2 and TRBJ1-2): GAGVSQSPSNKVTEKGKDVELRCDPISGHTALYWYRQSLGQGLEFLIYFQGNSAPDKSGLPSDRFSAERTGGSVSTLTIQRTQQEDSAVYLCASSLTRRDGSGGYTFGSGTRLTVV.

The genes are TRBV10-3 and TRBJ2-1; the D is unclear. The V and J ends lost 6 bases and 8 bases respectively, with 14 bases between them. The CDR3 loop spans 13 amino acids. Germline CDR1 ENHRY, CDR2 SYGVKD. CDR3: CAIRSVGRDEQFF. CDR3 in DNA: TGTGCCATCAGGTCGGTGGGTCGGGATGAGCAGTTCTTC.

V is TRBV25-1 and J is TRBJ2-7; 8 bases are a match to TRBD2. The germline V gene encodes CDR1 MGHDK and CDR2 SYGVNS. V lost 4 bases and J lost 2; bases outside the gene matches: 4. This CDR3 contains 14 residues. CDR3 protein: CASSAGGETYEQYF. The CDR3 nucleotides are TGTGCCAGCAGTGCGGGGGGGGAGACCTACGAGCAGTACTTC.

In its sample, this clone was seen a few times. The V and J genes are TRBV7-2 and TRBJ2-1, with 11 nucleotides matching TRBD2. Losses at the gene ends were 5 bases for V and 10 bases for J; bases not matched to a gene: 10. This CDR3 has 15 amino acids. Looked up from germline, CDR1 is SGHTA and CDR2 is FQGNSA. CDR3 DNA: TGTGCCAGCAGCCAACTGCCGCTAGCGGGGGGCGAGCAGTTCTTC. Amino acids: CASSQLPLAGGEQFF. The variable domain in full, completed from reference TRBV7-2 and TRBJ2-1, reads GAGVSQSPSNKVTEKGKDVELRCDPISGHTALYWYRQSLGQGLEFLIYFQGNSAPDKSGLPSDRFSAERTGGSVSTLTIQRTQQEDSAVYLCASSQLPLAGGEQFFGPGTRLTVL.

V is TRBV5-1 and J is TRBJ2-5; 7 positions match TRBD1. This CDR3 contains 13 residues. CDR1 is SGHRS, CDR2 YFSETQ, per germline. V gave up 4 bases and J gave up 4 bases; unmatched junction bases: 4. CDR3 residues: CASSEGQTETQYF. CDR3 nucleotide sequence: TGCGCCAGCAGCGAGGGACAGACAGAGACCCAGTACTTC.

The chain employs TRBV5-4 and TRBJ2-3, with TRBD1 matching 10 bases. The CDR3 is made up of 17 amino acids. J lost 6 bases, V lost 3 bases, and 13 bases had no gene match. The germline V gene encodes CDR1 SGHNT and CDR2 YYREEE (reference sequence). The CDR3 sequence is CASSYKLSGTGVDTQYF. CDR3 nucleotide sequence: TGTGCCAGCAGCTATAAATTGTCCGGGACAGGGGTGGATACGCAGTATTTT.

V gene TRBV15 combines with J gene TRBJ2-5; D might be TRBD1 (6 bases). V lost 7 bases and J lost 2, with 14 bases in between. Germline-derived CDR1 and CDR2 are LNHNV and YYDKDF (reference sequence). This CDR3 has 14 residues. The CDR3: CATKTTGGQETQYF. The CDR3 coding sequence is TGTGCCACCAAAACGACAGGAGGACAAGAGACCCAGTACTTC.

This clone came up a few times. The chain carries TRBV7-7 and TRBJ2-1; the D gene is possibly TRBD1 (6 bases). CDR3 size: 16 residues. V lost 1 base and J lost 7, with 17 bases in between. Looked up from germline, CDR1 is SSHAT and CDR2 is FNYEAQ (reference sequence). The CDR3 here is CASSLVAGATRNEQFF. In DNA, the CDR3 is TGTGCCAGCAGCTTAGTCGCAGGGGCGACTCGTAATGAGCAGTTCTTC.

J is TRBJ1-2 and V is TRBV4-3; possibly TRBD1 for D (5 bases). With 0 bases removed from V and 2 bases from J, the gap between germline ends came to 10 bases. Germline V gene data show CDR1 as LGHNA and CDR2 as YSLEER. The CDR3 spans 15 residues. The CDR3 is CASSQDHGANYGYTF. The CDR3 DNA follows: TGCGCCAGCAGCCAAGATCATGGGGCGAACTATGGCTACACCTTC.

This clone was observed a few times. The chain has TRBV7-2 and TRBJ1-2; 7 nucleotides align to TRBD1. Germline V gene sequence: CDR1 SGHTA, CDR2 FQGNSA. With V trimmed by 5 bases and J by 7 bases, 7 bases remained unmatched. This CDR3 has 13 amino acids. CDR3 loop: CASSPGQDLGYTF. Here the CDR3 DNA reads TGTGCCAGCAGCCCAGGACAGGATCTTGGCTACACCTTC.

This sequence joins TRBV27 and TRBJ2-7; 8 positions agree with TRBD1. J lost 3 bases, V lost 3 bases, and 1 base had no gene match. Germline CDR1 and CDR2: MNHEY and SMNVEV (reference sequence). The CDR3 sequence is 13 residues long. The CDR3, as DNA: TGTGCCAGCAGTTTGGACAGGGACTACGAGCAGTACTTC. It encodes CASSLDRDYEQYF.

This chain uses TRBV4-1 with TRBJ1-6; 9 bases match TRBD1. J lost 5 bases, V lost 4 bases, and 3 bases had no gene match. The CDR3 is made up of 15 amino acids. CDR1 and CDR2 from the germline V gene are MGHRA and YSYEKL. The CDR3 loop is CASSRWTGDNSPLHF. CDR3 coding DNA: TGCGCCAGCAGCCGTTGGACAGGGGATAATTCACCCCTCCACTTT.